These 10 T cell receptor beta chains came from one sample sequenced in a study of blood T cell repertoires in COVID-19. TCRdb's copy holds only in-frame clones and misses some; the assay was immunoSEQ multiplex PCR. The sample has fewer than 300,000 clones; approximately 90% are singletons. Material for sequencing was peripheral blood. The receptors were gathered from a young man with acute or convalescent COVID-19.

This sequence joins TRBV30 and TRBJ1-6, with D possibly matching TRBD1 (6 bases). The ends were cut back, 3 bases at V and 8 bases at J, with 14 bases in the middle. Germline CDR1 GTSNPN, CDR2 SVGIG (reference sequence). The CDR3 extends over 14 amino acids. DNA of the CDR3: TGTGCCTGGAGCAAAGACAGGTTTTATTCACCCCTCCACTTT. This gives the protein CAWSKDRFYSPLHF.

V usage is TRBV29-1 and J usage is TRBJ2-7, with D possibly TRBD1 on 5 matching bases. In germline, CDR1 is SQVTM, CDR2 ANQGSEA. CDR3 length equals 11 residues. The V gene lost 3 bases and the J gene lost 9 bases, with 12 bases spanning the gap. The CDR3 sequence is CSVDQGPWQYF. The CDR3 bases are TGCAGCGTTGACCAGGGCCCGTGGCAGTACTTC.

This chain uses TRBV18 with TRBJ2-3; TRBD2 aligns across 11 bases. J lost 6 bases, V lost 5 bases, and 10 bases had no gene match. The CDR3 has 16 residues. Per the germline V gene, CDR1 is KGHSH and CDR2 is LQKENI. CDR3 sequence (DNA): TGTGCCAGCTCATCGATAGCGGGGGGGCCCGGGGATACGCAGTATTTT. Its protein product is CASSSIAGGPGDTQYF.

For the CDR3, the DNA is TGTGCCAGCAGCTTGTTGAATCAGGCGGGGAGCAATCAGCCCCAGCATTTT. Protein product: CASSLLNQAGSNQPQHF. The V and J genes are TRBV5-6 and TRBJ1-5; D is ambiguous. V was clipped by 1 base and J by 1 base, with 15 bases between them. Germline CDR1 is SGHDT and CDR2 is YYEEEE. This CDR3 comprises 17 residues.

CDR3 nucleotide sequence: TGCAGCGTTCCAGGGGGCGACGGCATTCAGTACTTC. This translates into CSVPGGDGIQYF. V is TRBV29-1 and J is TRBJ2-4; TRBD1 aligns across 8 bases. In germline, CDR1 is SQVTM, CDR2 ANQGSEA. The CDR3 spans 12 residues. After removal of 5 bases from V and 9 bases from J, the junction contained 6 bases not matched to a gene.

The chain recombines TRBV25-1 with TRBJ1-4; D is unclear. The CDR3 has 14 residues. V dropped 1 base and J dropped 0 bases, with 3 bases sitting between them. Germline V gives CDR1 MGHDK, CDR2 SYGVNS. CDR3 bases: TGTGCCAGCAGTGAATTCACAACTAATGAAAAACTGTTTTTT. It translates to CASSEFTTNEKLFF. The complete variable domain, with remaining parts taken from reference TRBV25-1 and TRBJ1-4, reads EADIYQTPRYLVIGTGKKITLECSQTMGHDKMYWYQQDPGMELHLIHYSYGVNSTEKGDLSSESTVSRIRTEHFPLTLESARPSHTSQYLCASSEFTTNEKLFFGSGTQLSVL.

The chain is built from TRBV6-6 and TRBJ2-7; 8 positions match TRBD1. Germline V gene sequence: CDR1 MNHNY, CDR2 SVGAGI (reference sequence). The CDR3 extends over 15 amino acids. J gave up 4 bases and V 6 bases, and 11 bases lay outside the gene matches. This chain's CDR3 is CASRDPQGAGYEQYF. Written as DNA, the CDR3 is TGTGCCAGCAGGGACCCCCAGGGGGCTGGTTACGAGCAGTACTTC.

The CDR3 reads CATDDSISLNEQFF. For the CDR3, the DNA is TGTGCCACTGACGACTCCATATCGTTGAATGAGCAGTTCTTC. This rearrangement joins TRBV5-4 to TRBJ2-1, with unresolved D. In germline, CDR1 is SGHNT, CDR2 YYREEE (reference sequence). This CDR3 has 14 amino acids. V gave up 9 bases and J gave up 7 bases, with 20 bases separating them.

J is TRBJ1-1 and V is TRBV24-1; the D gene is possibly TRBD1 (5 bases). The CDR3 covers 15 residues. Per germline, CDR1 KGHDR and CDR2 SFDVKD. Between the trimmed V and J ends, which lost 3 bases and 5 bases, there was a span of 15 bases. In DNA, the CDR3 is TGTGCCACCAGTGATCCGCGGGGGGATGGAACTGAAGCTTTCTTT. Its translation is CATSDPRGDGTEAFF.

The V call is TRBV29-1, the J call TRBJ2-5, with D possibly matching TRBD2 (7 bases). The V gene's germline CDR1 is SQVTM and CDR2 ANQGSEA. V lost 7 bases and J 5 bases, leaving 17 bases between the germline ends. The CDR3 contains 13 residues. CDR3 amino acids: CSAGSQGGETQYF. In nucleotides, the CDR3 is TGCAGCGCAGGCTCACAGGGAGGGGAGACCCAGTACTTC.